The T cell receptor (beta chain) described here comes from a study of beta chain features in type 1 diabetes. As for the study in general: The patients were much like the healthy donors in age, gender and cell yields.

Of the isolated RNA, all was reverse transcribed, and so the sequenced material was expressed TCRB transcripts. Assay: immunoSEQ multiplex PCR; the TCRdb copy retains only in-frame clones and omits some. Of around 400,000 clones in the sample, roughly 15% are singletons; the top ten hold 0.019%. The table lists this clone with a few counts. V lost 7 bases, J lost 0 bases, and 10 bases lay in between. The CDR3 totals 14 residues. CDR1 and CDR2 from the germline V gene are MNHEY and SVGAGI. Only one heparinised blood draw was taken per donor, and its volume averaged roughly 0.12 L. The chain employs TRBV6-5 and TRBJ1-3; TRBD1 is a possible D gene (5 bases). This receptor was obtained from a woman in her late teens or twenties in good health. Specimen: naive CD4+ T cells from blood. CDR3 nucleotides: TGTGCCAGCAAGCGGGGGAGCTCTGGAAACACCATATATTTT. Translation gives CASKRGSSGNTIYF.